The source of this TCR beta chain is a study of graft-versus-host responses after intestinal transplantation. Data came from immunoSEQ multiplex PCR; TCRdb stores just in-frame clones and leaves some out. The repertoire holds roughly 99,000 clones, with about 83% as singletons. Trimming stripped 5 bases from V and 5 bases from J, with 19 bases between. Germline V gives CDR1 MDHEN, CDR2 SYDVKM. The length of the CDR3 is 16 residues. This rearrangement joins TRBV28 to TRBJ1-5; D gene ambiguous. The TCR originated in a human patient who received an intestinal transplant, so some T cells may come from the graft donor. Sample: PBMCs, taken 255 days after intestinal transplant. Written as DNA, the CDR3 is TGTGCCAGCAGTCCCTACGTGGCACCTAGGGATCAGCCCCAGCATTTT. It is translated as CASSPYVAPRDQPQHF.